Sequencing of this T cell receptor (beta chain) was carried out in a study of CD8 T cells in Susac syndrome. Study-wide results and caveats: TCR sequencing and HLA analysis covered a relatively small number of individuals.

Concerning this clonotype itself: Its antigen is as yet unknown.

V was clipped by 1 base and J by 6 bases, with 17 bases between them. The CDR3 has 15 residues. CDR1 and CDR2 from the germline V gene are SQVTM and ANQGSEA. An amount of RNA that ranged from roughly 0.5 to 1 ug was reverse transcribed with random hexamers. The authors amplified TCR beta CDR3 across 54 Vbeta and 13 Jbeta using immunoSEQ multiplex PCR. MiXCR, applied by TCRdb to the immunoSEQ multiplex PCR reads, yields one record per CDR3 protein. The data show 180,000 or so distinct CDR3 sequences, about 95% seen once. TCR beta sequencing was performed on blood CD8+ and CD4+ T cells. The multiple sclerosis control group comprised treatment-naive patients with stable or active relapsing-remitting disease.

This clonotype was sampled from a human donor with multiple sclerosis. The J gene is TRBJ2-3, the V gene TRBV29-1, with D perhaps TRBD2 (7 bases). The specimen sequenced was CD4+ T cells from PBMCs. The CDR3 DNA sequence: TGCAGCGTTGAAGGGGGGGCGGGAGAGTTGGATACGCAGTATTTT. Its translation is CSVEGGAGELDTQYF.